This record concerns one T cell receptor beta chain sequence. The record originates from a study of multiple sclerosis patients with progressive multifocal leukoencephalopathy. Time point: before natalizumab initiation. The CDR3 has 14 amino acids. V gave up 7 bases and J gave up 0 bases, with 10 bases separating them. Germline lookup yields CDR1 LNHDA and CDR2 SQIVND (reference sequence). Using immunoSEQ multiplex PCR, the repertoire was profiled, and TCRdb retains in-frame clones only, with some absent. The sample records some 30,000 clones, approximately 90% being singletons. The receptor's source is a human donor with multiple sclerosis. The chain links TRBV19 to TRBJ1-3; D call uncertain. Material: PBMCs. CDR3 region: CASTPGFSGNTIYF. The CDR3 region has the DNA TGTGCCAGTACCCCGGGCTTCTCTGGAAACACCATATATTTT.